Each of the 20 T cell receptor beta chains below was sequenced from the same sample in a study of blood T cell repertoires in COVID-19. Some clones are missing from TCRdb's copy, which holds only in-frame ones; the method was immunoSEQ multiplex PCR. The table records 350,000 to 500,000 clones, roughly 90% of them present only once. The source material was PBMCs or T cells enriched from blood (not recorded which). These receptors were collected from a woman between 18 and 29 years old who had been exposed to COVID-19.

The CDR3 sequence: CASSTLAGGYNEQFF. CDR3 DNA: TGTGCCAGTAGTACACTAGCGGGGGGTTACAATGAGCAGTTCTTC. The chain employs TRBV19 and TRBJ2-1, with 12 nucleotides matching TRBD2. Trimming took 4 bases from V and 4 from J; bases not matched to a gene: 2. The CDR3 has 15 residues. Germline V CDR1 and CDR2: LNHDA, SQIVND (reference sequence).

The chain recombines TRBV9 with TRBJ2-5, with TRBD2 matching 7 bases. V lost 1 base to trimming and J lost 1 base; unmatched junction nucleotides: 13. The CDR3 spans 18 residues. The germline V gene encodes CDR1 SGDLS and CDR2 YYNGEE. CDR3 nucleotides: TGTGCCAGCAGCGTAAGCTCCGGGTTAGCGGGCCTCCAAGAGACCCAGTACTTC. This sequence encodes CASSVSSGLAGLQETQYF.

The rearrangement links TRBV11-2 to TRBJ2-7; D is undetermined. With 3 bases removed from V and 6 bases from J, the gap between germline ends came to 15 bases. CDR1 is SGHAT, CDR2 FQNNGV, per germline. The CDR3 spans 14 residues. The CDR3 protein is CASSFSMLSPEQYF. Here the CDR3 DNA reads TGTGCCAGCAGCTTTTCCATGCTGAGTCCCGAGCAGTACTTC.

The rearrangement uses TRBV3-1 (or the pseudogene TRBV3-2) and TRBJ2-2, with 10 bases lining up with TRBD2. V trimming: 0 bases; J trimming: 4 bases; junction bases outside the gene matches: 20. The CDR3 is 22 amino acids. The germline CDR1 and CDR2 sequences are LGHDT and YNNKEL (reference sequence). CDR3 loop: CASSQDSIRQRGGRASTGELFF. CDR3 in DNA: TGTGCCAGCAGCCAAGATTCAATCAGACAGCGGGGGGGCCGGGCGAGCACCGGGGAGCTGTTTTTT.

This clone was found a few times. The chain couples TRBV18 to TRBJ2-4; TRBD2 matches at 12 bases. Losses at the gene ends were 3 bases for V and 6 bases for J; bases not matched to a gene: 9. The CDR3 extends over 17 amino acids. Germline V gene sequence: CDR1 KGHSH, CDR2 LQKENI. The CDR3 reads CASSPDRLAGVGNIQYF. CDR3 sequence (DNA): TGTGCCAGCTCACCGGATAGACTAGCGGGAGTGGGAAACATTCAGTACTTC.

The chain couples TRBV7-8 to TRBJ2-7, with D tentatively TRBD2 (5 bases). The CDR3 sequence is 15 residues long. With 1 base removed from V and 0 bases from J, the gap between germline ends came to 10 bases. Looked up from germline, CDR1 is SGHVS and CDR2 is FQNEAQ. In DNA, the CDR3 is TGTGCCAGCAGCTTAGGGGCGGGTCTCTCCTACGAGCAGTACTTC. Protein: CASSLGAGLSYEQYF.

The chain is built from TRBV19 and TRBJ2-5; the D is unclear. The CDR3 has 13 residues. The V and J ends lost 2 bases and 2 bases respectively, with 6 bases between them. The germline V gene has CDR1 LNHDA and CDR2 SQIVND (reference sequence). CDR3 nucleotides: TGTGCCAGTAGTATATATCCTCAAGAGACCCAGTACTTC. This sequence encodes CASSIYPQETQYF.

This clone occurred once. The chain uses TRBV28 and TRBJ2-1; 9 bases match TRBD1. The CDR3 is 16 amino acids. J was trimmed by 7 bases and V by 6 bases; bases with no gene match: 13. Looked up from germline, CDR1 is MDHEN and CDR2 is SYDVKM. For the CDR3, the DNA is TGTGCCAGCAGCTCCCCTGTGGGGACAGGGATAAATGAGCAGTTCTTC. Residues: CASSSPVGTGINEQFF.

The chain uses TRBV6-2 or TRBV6-3 and TRBJ1-5, with 11 nucleotides matching TRBD1. Germline V gene data show CDR1 as MNHEY and CDR2 as SVGEGT. The CDR3 sequence is 18 residues long. V gave up 0 bases and J gave up 2 bases; unmatched junction bases: 6. The CDR3 coding sequence is TGTGCCAGCAGTTACTCAGCGGGACAGGGGGGAGGCAATCAGCCCCAGCATTTT. Translation: CASSYSAGQGGGNQPQHF.

The gene calls are TRBV10-3 and TRBJ1-1; 7 bases align to TRBD1. This CDR3 region has 13 residues. V shed 4 bases, J shed 8 bases, and the junction held 7 bases outside the gene matches. The V gene's germline CDR1 is ENHRY and CDR2 SYGVKD. DNA of the CDR3: TGTGCCATCAGTGCCACAGGGGTTACCGAAGCTTTCTTT. Protein: CAISATGVTEAFF.

The rearrangement links TRBV5-1 to TRBJ2-1; 8 positions agree with TRBD2. This CDR3 contains 14 residues. V lost 0 bases, J lost 5 bases, and 1 base stayed unmatched. Germline CDR1 SGHRS, CDR2 YFSETQ. In DNA, the CDR3 is TGCGCCAGCAGCTTGGGGGGACTAGACAATGAGCAGTTCTTC. This codes for CASSLGGLDNEQFF.

CDR3 coding DNA: TGTGCCAGCAGCATAGGGGCAGGGTTAGACACTGAAGCTTTCTTT. Amino acids: CASSIGAGLDTEAFF. The chain uses TRBV11-2 and TRBJ1-1, with D possibly matching TRBD1 (5 bases). Trimming removed 5 bases from V and 3 bases from J, with 16 bases in between. This CDR3 has 15 amino acids. CDR1 and CDR2 from the germline V gene are SGHAT and FQNNGV.

This chain joins TRBV4-2 and TRBJ2-6; TRBD1 aligns across 7 bases. The V and J ends lost 4 bases and 0 bases, in that order; junction bases with no gene match: 12. Germline V gene data show CDR1 as LGHNA and CDR2 as YNFKEQ. The CDR3 is 19 amino acids. The CDR3, as DNA: TGTGCCAGCAGCCTTAAACCTCCGGGACAGAGCTCTGGGGCCAACGTCCTGACTTTC. Translation gives CASSLKPPGQSSGANVLTF.

The table lists this clone with a count of one. The chain links TRBV5-1 to TRBJ2-7; D unresolved. Germline values: CDR1 SGHRS, CDR2 YFSETQ. V was clipped by 4 bases and J by 0 bases, with 17 bases between them. CDR3 length equals 16 residues. CDR3: CASSVPRVSTSYEQYF. The CDR3 coding sequence is TGCGCCAGCAGCGTCCCTCGGGTGTCAACCTCCTACGAGCAGTACTTC.

The rearrangement uses TRBV19 and TRBJ1-5; TRBD1 aligns across 8 bases. The CDR3 has 15 residues. Germline trimming cut 5 bases from V and 4 bases from J; bases unmatched to any gene: 7. The V gene's germline CDR1 is LNHDA and CDR2 SQIVND (reference sequence). CDR3 bases: TGTGCCAGTAGTGCCCCCAGGGGGCAGAATCAGCCCCAGCATTTT. The encoded protein is CASSAPRGQNQPQHF.

The chain has TRBV27 and TRBJ1-2; 7 nucleotides align to TRBD1. V shed 5 bases, J shed 4 bases, and the junction held 7 bases outside the gene matches. Per the germline V gene, CDR1 is MNHEY and CDR2 is SMNVEV (reference sequence). The CDR3 runs 14 residues. The CDR3 is CASSGQASSYGYTF. CDR3 nucleotide sequence: TGTGCCAGCAGTGGACAGGCTTCGAGCTATGGCTACACCTTC.

This sequence joins TRBV7-9 and TRBJ2-7; D perhaps matches TRBD2 (5 bases). The germline gives CDR1 SEHNR, CDR2 FQNEAQ (reference sequence). The CDR3 is 14 amino acids. V lost 5 bases and J lost 1, with 12 bases in between. In DNA form, the CDR3 reads TGTGCCAGCAGCAAACCCGGGATTTCCTACGAGCAGTACTTC. Amino acids: CASSKPGISYEQYF.

V gene TRBV6-1 combines with J gene TRBJ1-5, with D unclear. Trimming cost V 4 bases and J 3 bases, with 19 bases left between them. CDR1 is MNHNS, CDR2 SASEGT, per germline. This CDR3 has 17 amino acids. CDR3 region: CASSGPQLNIVNQPQHF. As DNA, the CDR3 is TGTGCCAGCAGTGGTCCACAGCTCAACATTGTCAATCAGCCCCAGCATTTT.

This chain connects TRBV27 to TRBJ1-4; D not resolved. The CDR3 is made up of 14 amino acids. Germline V gives CDR1 MNHEY, CDR2 SMNVEV (reference sequence). Trimming pared 2 bases from V and 8 bases from J, leaving 12 bases between. The CDR3 DNA is TGTGCCAGCAGTTTACTCTATTCGGGGGAAAAACTGTTTTTT. As protein: CASSLLYSGEKLFF.

This clone was picked up a small number of times. The rearrangement joins TRBV3-1 (or the pseudogene TRBV3-2) to TRBJ2-5, with 9 bases fitting TRBD1. The CDR3 spans 15 residues. The V and J ends lost 3 bases and 5 bases, in that order; junction bases with no gene match: 7. The germline V gene has CDR1 LGHDT and CDR2 YNNKEL (reference sequence). The CDR3 DNA follows: TGTGCCAGCAGCCAGACACAGGGGGCTAGGGAGACCCAGTACTTC. As protein: CASSQTQGARETQYF.